This T cell receptor (beta chain) originates from a study of T-cell memory formation after mild COVID-19 (dated by TCRdb to the early 2020s). About the investigation overall: Most TCR sequence clusters were specific to one of the two donors. The cohort comprised two young, previously healthy adult volunteers, one female and one male. In two donors, T-cell clones that expanded and contracted after mild COVID-19 were tracked by sequencing TCRalpha and TCRbeta repertoires over time.

Remarks on this clonotype: Its antigen remains undetermined. It has no much larger one-base neighbor in the sample; base qualities were not kept.

Ficoll-Paque density gradient centrifugation was used to isolate PBMCs. General study outcomes and caveats: Contracting CD4+ clones turned up mainly in the CM and EM memory subsets, whereas EMRA was where CD8+ clones were enriched. Some responding clones were detected in pre-infection memory, suggesting pre-existing cross-reactive memory T cells joined the SARS-CoV-2 response. Only two mild cases were covered by the study, and larger cohorts that include severe cases with pre-infection samples were considered necessary. Balanced CD4/CD8 phenotypes were observed for clones contracting from day 15 to 85, whereas a bias towards CD4+ was observed for a second wave of clones expanding from day 15 to 37. Whether the second-wave clones peaking on day 37 were SARS-CoV-2 specific was not confirmed.

Data came from an Illumina NovaSeq 6000. cDNA libraries for TCRalpha and TCRbeta were prepared by 5'RACE using constant-segment primers, with sample barcodes and unique molecular identifiers added. Trizol reagent was used to extract RNA from every sample. Libraries were amplified in two PCR steps, with a second sample barcode and Illumina TruSeq adapters added in the second step. Sequencing of the libraries was done on an Illumina NovaSeq, producing 2 x 150 bp paired-end reads. The study's processing was this. Demultiplexing of reads and collapsing into UMI-guided consensus sequences were performed with migec v1.2.7. Using mixcr v2.1.11, UMI consensuses were aligned to TRA and TRB V and J templates and then assembled into clonotypes. Expanded or contracted clonotypes were those called significant by both edgeR and NoisET, with noise models trained on biological replicates. edgeR calls used a false discovery rate-adjusted p below 0.01 and a log2 fold-change threshold of 1. As an exploratory analysis of dynamics, max-normalized trajectories of the 1000 most abundant clonotypes were examined by PCA with hierarchical clustering. The CD4 or CD8 phenotype of responding clones was assigned using the separately sequenced CD4+ and CD8+ repertoires. The raw public data were reprocessed by TCRdb itself: fastp quality trimming at Q25, MiXCR clonotype calling, in-frame beta chains only. Each record represents a unique CDR3 protein, reported with the most common genes and DNA among its rows. The authors' filters were not applied to this entry. The table for this sample lists around 83,000 distinct CDR3 sequences; 20% to 25% of them were counted only once. 42% of the sample comes from the top ten.

Taken from cysteine to phenylalanine, the CDR3 has 19 residues. Kept here is only the CDR3 DNA, which spans 57 bases and is read in frame from base 1. V and J are trimmed by 4 bases and 3 bases, and the gene matches miss 12 bases of the junction. In the germline V gene (reference sequence), CDR1 corresponds to SEHNR and CDR2 to FQNEAQ. Recombination connected TRBV7-9 to TRBJ2-1, and 13 bases in between align with TRBD2. The sequence was obtained from a man younger than 35 who had mild COVID-19 (a few samples of this study predate the infection). The sample titles of this study are shuffled in the database, so cell type and time point are left out; the donor was told from shared clones. Material: PBMCs or a T cell subset sorted from them (not recorded which). The nucleotides are TGTGCCAGCAGCTCTATTGGACTAGCGGGGGCCGAGATCTACAATGAGCAGTTCTTC. Its amino acids are CASSSIGLAGAEIYNEQFF. Where the CDR3 stops, the reference TRBV7-9 and TRBJ2-1 genes take over; the full variable domain is DTGVSQNPRHKITKRGQNVTFRCDPISEHNRLYWYRQTLGQGPEFLTYFQNEAQLEKSRLLSDRFSAERPKGSFSTLEIQRTEQGDSAMYLCASSSIGLAGAEIYNEQFFGPGTRLTVL.